The rows below give T cell receptor beta chains drawn from one sample of a study of blood T cell repertoires in COVID-19. This table comes from immunoSEQ multiplex PCR, and its TCRdb copy is limited to in-frame clones, with some not included. The table shows 210,000 or so clones, with roughly 89% occurring only once. Sequenced sample: peripheral blood. Source of these receptors: a man in his forties with acute or convalescent COVID-19. The CDR3 runs from the conserved cysteine through the conserved F or W. The D gene is left open where the match is weak. Clone sizes are given selectively: once, few, many, or a class where the clone is expanded.

j_call | clone_size | d_call | v_call | cdr3_aa | cdr3_nt
TRBJ1-2 | . | . | TRBV11-2 | CASSLDLWDTNYGYTF | TGTGCCAGCAGCTTAGATCTTTGGGACACAAACTATGGCTACACCTTC
TRBJ2-2 | . | . | TRBV9 | CASSVGAANTGELFF | TGTGCCAGCAGCGTAGGGGCAGCGAACACCGGGGAGCTGTTTTTT
TRBJ2-7 | . | . | TRBV5-1 | CASSLAAGREQYF | TGCGCCAGCAGCTTGGCCGCGGGGCGCGAGCAGTACTTC
TRBJ1-5 | . | . | TRBV7-7 | CASSATVYSNQPQHF | TGTGCCAGCAGCGCGACAGTCTATAGCAATCAGCCCCAGCATTTT
TRBJ1-2 | . | . | TRBV28 | CASSLPGTHYGYTF | TGTGCCAGCAGTTTACCAGGGACTCACTATGGCTACACCTTC
TRBJ2-7 | once | TRBD1 | TRBV5-1 | CASSLQGVDEQYF | TGCGCCAGCAGCTTGCAGGGGGTGGACGAGCAGTACTTC
TRBJ2-7 | . | . | TRBV10-3 | CAISETGSEQYF | TGTGCCATCAGTGAAACCGGGTCCGAGCAGTACTTC
TRBJ1-6 | . | TRBD1 | TRBV7-2 | CASSPTTGRYSPLHF | TGTGCCAGCAGCCCTACGACAGGGAGGTATTCACCCCTCCACTTT
TRBJ2-3 | . | . | TRBV7-3 | CASSPAGQGTDTQYF | TGTGCCAGCAGCCCAGCGGGACAGGGCACAGATACGCAGTATTTT
TRBJ1-1 | . | TRBD1 | TRBV3-1/TRBV3-2 | CASSQVSRQGIGNTEAFF | TGTGCCAGCAGCCAAGTAAGTAGACAGGGGATCGGGAACACTGAAGCTTTCTTT
TRBJ1-3 | . | . | TRBV7-6 | CASSLEARGLVGNTIYF | TGTGCCAGCAGCTTAGAGGCCAGGGGATTAGTTGGAAACACCATATATTTT
TRBJ1-6 | few | . | TRBV2 | CASTYREPSPLHF | TGTGCCAGCACCTACAGGGAGCCTTCACCCCTCCACTTT
TRBJ1-1 | . | . | TRBV6-5 | CASRKPGHPNTEAFF | TGTGCCAGCAGAAAACCGGGACACCCGAACACTGAAGCTTTCTTT
TRBJ2-5 | . | . | TRBV7-2 | CASTPTGRAGTQYF | TGTGCCAGCACCCCGACGGGCAGGGCCGGGACCCAGTACTTC
TRBJ1-6 | . | TRBD1 | TRBV7-9 | CASSTDRGRHNSPLHF | TGTGCCAGCAGCACGGACAGGGGGCGGCATAATTCACCCCTCCACTTT
TRBJ2-1 | . | TRBD1 | TRBV6-4 | CASSDGTGEQFF | TGTGCCAGCAGTGACGGGACAGGGGAGCAGTTCTTC
TRBJ2-5 | . | . | TRBV9 | CASSVAPSSSETQYF | TGTGCCAGCAGCGTAGCTCCAAGTAGCTCGGAGACCCAGTACTTC
TRBJ1-1 | . | TRBD1 | TRBV2 | CASSVQGGLTEAFF | TGTGCCAGCAGTGTACAGGGGGGATTGACTGAAGCTTTCTTT
TRBJ2-3 | . | . | TRBV28 | CASRRGGGPDTQYF | TGTGCCAGCAGAAGAGGGGGTGGCCCAGATACGCAGTATTTT
TRBJ1-2 | . | . | TRBV7-9 | CASSLGGGAANYGYTF | TGTGCCAGCAGCTTAGGAGGTGGGGCTGCTAACTATGGCTACACCTTC
TRBJ1-2 | . | . | TRBV19 | CASSSRTALYGYTF | TGTGCCAGTAGTTCACGGACAGCCCTCTATGGCTACACCTTC
TRBJ2-7 | . | TRBD1 | TRBV19 | CASSITTGGPYEQYF | TGTGCCAGTAGTATTACGACAGGGGGCCCCTACGAGCAGTACTTC
TRBJ2-7 | . | . | TRBV5-1 | CASSLQQTSEQYF | TGCGCCAGCAGCTTACAACAAACAAGTGAGCAGTACTTC
TRBJ1-1 | . | TRBD1 | TRBV29-1 | CSVEDLAGGNTEAFF | TGCAGCGTTGAAGATCTTGCAGGGGGGAACACTGAAGCTTTCTTT
TRBJ1-4 | . | . | TRBV7-9 | CASSLTGVEKLFF | TGTGCCAGCAGCTTAACGGGGGTGGAAAAACTGTTTTTT
TRBJ2-5 | . | . | TRBV5-1 | CASSLAVGREETQYF | TGCGCCAGCAGCTTGGCGGTTGGCAGGGAAGAGACCCAGTACTTC
TRBJ1-2 | . | TRBD1 | TRBV28 | CASSLLQGGGYTF | TGTGCCAGCAGTTTATTACAGGGGGGTGGCTACACCTTC
TRBJ1-2 | once | TRBD1 | TRBV5-1 | CASSLEGTVYGYTF | TGCGCCAGCAGCTTGGAGGGGACAGTCTATGGCTACACCTTC
TRBJ2-7 | . | TRBD1 | TRBV19 | CASANRGAYEQYF | TGTGCCAGCGCTAACAGGGGGGCCTACGAGCAGTACTTC
TRBJ1-1 | . | . | TRBV6-2/TRBV6-3 | CASSDQGGEAFF | TGTGCCAGCAGTGACCAGGGAGGGGAAGCTTTCTTT
TRBJ2-3 | few | TRBD2 | TRBV7-8 | CASSRNGGTSTDTQYF | TGTGCCAGCAGCCGAAACGGGGGGACTAGCACAGATACGCAGTATTTT
TRBJ2-1 | . | . | TRBV2 | CASRDNPGNEQFF | TGTGCCAGCAGGGATAATCCGGGCAATGAGCAGTTCTTC
TRBJ2-1 | once | TRBD2 | TRBV2 | CAQRGYNEQFF | TGTGCCCAGCGGGGCTACAATGAGCAGTTCTTC
TRBJ2-7 | . | TRBD1 | TRBV6-5 | CASSNLQGGGYEQYF | TGTGCCAGCAGTAACCTACAGGGGGGAGGCTACGAGCAGTACTTC
TRBJ1-2 | . | . | TRBV19 | CASSAARGYTF | TGTGCCAGTAGTGCCGCTCGGGGCTACACCTTC
TRBJ1-2 | . | . | TRBV13 | CASSLGSGQGNYGYTF | TGTGCCAGCAGCTTAGGTTCCGGGCAGGGGAACTATGGCTACACCTTC
TRBJ2-3 | . | TRBD1 | TRBV11-3 | CASSLDTGADTQYF | TGTGCCAGCAGCTTAGATACAGGGGCCGATACGCAGTATTTT
TRBJ2-7 | . | TRBD2 | TRBV3-1/TRBV3-2 | CASSQVASGVREQYF | TGTGCCAGCAGCCAAGTAGCTAGCGGAGTACGGGAGCAGTACTTC
TRBJ1-5 | . | . | TRBV2 | CASSEGGLHREPQHF | TGTGCCAGCAGTGAAGGGGGGCTCCATAGGGAGCCCCAGCATTTT
TRBJ1-6 | . | TRBD1 | TRBV28 | CASSSFGTGINSPLHF | TGTGCCAGCAGTTCCTTTGGGACAGGCATTAATTCACCCCTCCACTTT
TRBJ1-5 | few | . | TRBV18 | CASSPGPGDNQPQHF | TGTGCCAGCTCACCAGGTCCGGGGGACAATCAGCCCCAGCATTTT
TRBJ2-7 | . | TRBD2 | TRBV27 | CASSLYPSGGSYEQYF | TGTGCCAGCAGTTTATATCCTAGCGGGGGTTCCTACGAGCAGTACTTC
TRBJ1-5 | . | TRBD1 | TRBV5-1 | CASSLDRGDNQPQHF | TGCGCCAGCAGCTTGGACAGGGGGGATAATCAGCCCCAGCATTTT
TRBJ1-1 | . | . | TRBV7-9 | CASSHGQPEAFF | TGTGCCAGCAGCCATGGACAGCCTGAAGCTTTCTTT
TRBJ2-3 | . | . | TRBV7-9 | CASRLDSTDTQYF | TGTGCCAGCAGACTCGATAGCACAGATACGCAGTATTTT
TRBJ1-1 | . | . | TRBV3-1/TRBV3-2 | CASSQEFAHLMNTEAFF | TGTGCCAGCAGCCAAGAATTCGCACACCTTATGAACACTGAAGCTTTCTTT